This passage covers 2 T cell receptor beta chains from one sample sequenced in a study of Ad26.COV2.S vaccination and SARS-CoV-2 variants. The assay was immunoSEQ multiplex PCR, and TCRdb's table has in-frame clones only and misses some. The sample gives nearly 95,000 clones, less than 85% of which show up once; approximately 15% is in the top ten. The sample in question was peripheral blood, obtained after recovery from COVID-19. The receptors derive from a human donor who had recovered from COVID-19.

The rearrangement joins TRBV18 to TRBJ1-3, with no clear D. Trimming cost V 2 bases and J 0 bases, with 14 bases left between them. The CDR3 contains 17 residues. The germline CDR1 and CDR2 sequences are KGHSH and LQKENI. This CDR3 is CASSPTPTAVSGNTIYF. The CDR3 nucleotides read TGTGCCAGCTCACCAACGCCCACAGCAGTCTCTGGAAACACCATATATTTT.

The chain has TRBV21-1 and TRBJ2-7; no check of the table's D call, TRBD2, against the DNA was made. TRBV21-1 is designated a pseudogene. The CDR3 extends over 14 amino acids. CDR3 residues: CASSKVADTYEQYF. CDR3 DNA: TGTGCCAGCAGCAAAGTTGCGGATACCTACGAGCAGTACTTC.